This entry lists 23 T cell receptor beta chains sequenced from one sample in a study of shared clonotypes between healthy human individuals. Clones were sequenced by immunoSEQ multiplex PCR, and TCRdb holds only the in-frame ones, with some missing. The table shows over a million clones, with roughly 96% occurring only once. The material sequenced was naive CD4+ T cells sorted from blood. Indicated subset: CD45RA+ positively selected. These receptors were obtained from a man aged 25 to 45 in good health.

The genes are TRBV6-1 and TRBJ1-2; D might be TRBD1 (5 bases). The CDR3 sequence is 13 residues long. Germline loops: CDR1 MNHNS, CDR2 SASEGT. Between the trimmed V and J ends, which lost 2 bases and 7 bases, there was a span of 11 bases. Here the CDR3 reads CASSESAGPGYTF. The CDR3 DNA reads as TGTGCCAGCAGTGAATCTGCGGGACCTGGCTACACCTTC.

The chain employs TRBV9 and TRBJ1-1; unclear D gene. Between the trimmed V and J ends, which lost 0 bases and 0 bases, there was a span of 9 bases. Germline V lookup: CDR1 SGDLS, CDR2 YYNGEE. The CDR3 runs to 15 residues. Here the CDR3 reads CASSVVLQLNTEAFF. CDR3 nucleotides: TGTGCCAGCAGCGTAGTGTTGCAGTTGAACACTGAAGCTTTCTTT.

The chain combines TRBV15 with TRBJ1-1, with 7 bases that match TRBD1. The CDR3 is 15 amino acids. The J segment lost 7 bases and the V segment lost 3 bases, leaving 11 bases of the junction unmatched. The germline V gene has CDR1 LNHNV and CDR2 YYDKDF (reference sequence). The CDR3 DNA is TGTGCCACCAGCAGGCGAAGGGGACAGACCCTTGAAGCTTTCTTT. It encodes CATSRRRGQTLEAFF.

The chain recombines TRBV29-1 with TRBJ2-1; 8 bases fit TRBD2. CDR1 is SQVTM and CDR2 is ANQGSEA in the germline V gene. The V gene end was trimmed by 7 bases and the J gene end by 7 bases; junction bases not matched to a gene: 12. The CDR3 covers 14 residues. CDR3 residues: CSAKGTGGPNEQFF. The CDR3 DNA sequence: TGCAGCGCCAAGGGTACGGGAGGGCCGAATGAGCAGTTCTTC.

With respect to this clone: The same CDR3 also results from other DNA sequences found in this sample. The chain links TRBV6-1 to TRBJ2-1; 12 positions agree with TRBD2. The trim removed 6 bases at V and 5 bases at J, leaving 2 bases unmatched. Germline assignment: CDR1 MNHNS and CDR2 SASEGT. The CDR3 extends over 14 amino acids. The DNA of the CDR3 is TGTGCCAGCAGGAGACTAGCGGGAGACAATGAGCAGTTCTTC. It yields the protein CASRRLAGDNEQFF.

As to this clone: The identical CDR3 is also encoded by other nucleotide sequences in the sample. This chain joins TRBV5-1 and TRBJ1-1, with a weak D call TRBD1 (5 bases). This CDR3 comprises 15 residues. Germline V CDR1 and CDR2: SGHRS, YFSETQ. V shed 2 bases and J shed 5 bases, with 16 bases lying between them. The CDR3 DNA is TGCGCCAGCAGCTTAACCCAGGGAGCAGGAACTGAAGCTTTCTTT. Translation: CASSLTQGAGTEAFF.

This chain uses TRBV10-3 with TRBJ2-7; TRBD1 agrees at 7 bases. The CDR3 contains 12 residues. CDR1 and CDR2 (germline): ENHRY, SYGVKD. V dropped 10 bases and J dropped 2; count of bases not matched to a gene: 5. CDR3 in amino acids: CATTGTAYEQYF. CDR3 in DNA: TGTGCCACTACCGGGACAGCCTACGAGCAGTACTTC.

The V and J genes are TRBV20-1 and TRBJ2-1, with D hard to call. The germline CDR1 and CDR2 sequences are DFQATT and SNEGSKA (reference sequence). Trimming took 3 bases from V and 9 from J, leaving 9 bases between them. The CDR3 is 11 amino acids. The CDR3 DNA sequence: TGCAGTGCTAGTAGGGCCACTGAGCAGTTCTTC. This gives the protein CSASRATEQFF.

Turning to this clone: Other nucleotide sequences in the sample specify the same CDR3. The chain couples TRBV20-1 to TRBJ2-5; D gene uncertain. CDR3 length equals 11 residues. V gave up 3 bases and J gave up 5 bases, with 7 bases separating them. The germline gives CDR1 DFQATT, CDR2 SNEGSKA (reference sequence). The CDR3 region is CSASAGETQYF. The CDR3 bases are TGCAGTGCTAGCGCTGGGGAGACCCAGTACTTC.

The J gene is TRBJ2-7, the V gene TRBV29-1, with 8 bases fitting TRBD2. CDR1 and CDR2 (germline): SQVTM, ANQGSEA. The CDR3 runs to 14 residues. V was clipped by 5 bases and J by 0 bases; unmatched bases: 6. In nucleotides, the CDR3 is TGCAGCGTTCTCACTAGCGGCCGCTCCTACGAGCAGTACTTC. Translated, it gives CSVLTSGRSYEQYF.

DNA for the CDR3: TGCGCCAGCAGCTCGATACAGGGACCCCAAGAGACCCAGTACTTC. Encoded protein: CASSSIQGPQETQYF. The chain has TRBV5-1 and TRBJ2-5; possible D gene TRBD1, 6 bases. Germline CDR1 and CDR2: SGHRS and YFSETQ. This CDR3 has 15 residues. V was trimmed by 3 bases and J by 1 base, leaving 13 bases between them.

V is TRBV23-1 and J is TRBJ1-5; the D gene is possibly TRBD1 (5 bases). TRBV23-1 is recorded as an ORF, its role being uncertain. The V gene lost 4 bases and the J gene lost 3 bases, with 16 bases spanning the gap. CDR3 length: 16 residues. The CDR3 sequence is CASSPPETENNQPQHF. The CDR3 bases are TGCGCCAGCAGTCCTCCGGAGACAGAGAACAATCAGCCCCAGCATTTT.

The chain has TRBV7-3 and TRBJ2-1; 8 bases align to TRBD2. The CDR3 runs 16 residues. V was pared by 5 bases and J by 2 bases, with 8 bases of the junction left unmatched. Germline V gene lookup returns CDR1 SGHTA and CDR2 FQGTGA. The CDR3, as DNA: TGTGCCAGCAGCGACTCGTCAGCGGGAGCCTACAATGAGCAGTTCTTC. Encoded protein: CASSDSSAGAYNEQFF.

The DNA for the CDR3 is TGTGCCAGCAGCTTTGTAGCGGGAGGCCCCCACGAGCAGTACTTC. Translating it yields CASSFVAGGPHEQYF. The V call is TRBV5-6, the J call TRBJ2-7, with 10 bases lining up with TRBD2. The germline V gene encodes CDR1 SGHDT and CDR2 YYEEEE. The CDR3 has 15 amino acids. With 2 bases clipped from V and 5 bases from J, the junction kept 7 bases outside the gene matches.

Turning to this clone: Other DNA sequences in the same sample also yield this CDR3. The gene calls are TRBV18 and TRBJ2-7, with D perhaps TRBD2 (5 bases). The V end lost 3 bases, the J end lost 2 bases, and 11 bases lay between the germline ends. Per the germline V gene, CDR1 is KGHSH and CDR2 is LQKENI. This CDR3 region has 14 residues. The CDR3 bases are TGTGCCAGCTCACCGGATCGAGCGGCCTACGAGCAGTACTTC. Residues: CASSPDRAAYEQYF.

This rearrangement joins TRBV5-1 to TRBJ2-5, with TRBD2 matching 7 bases. Germline V gene sequence: CDR1 SGHRS, CDR2 YFSETQ. J lost 2 bases, V lost 2 bases, and 6 bases had no gene match. This CDR3 has 15 amino acids. CDR3 amino acids: CASSFGAGTQETQYF. CDR3 nucleotide sequence: TGCGCCAGCAGCTTTGGAGCGGGAACTCAAGAGACCCAGTACTTC.

This chain joins TRBV7-7 and TRBJ2-3, with 7 bases aligning to TRBD1. CDR1 and CDR2 (germline): SSHAT, FNYEAQ (reference sequence). The V segment lost 1 base and the J segment 4 bases; nucleotides outside the gene matches: 5. The CDR3 length is 15 residues. This CDR3 reads CASSLDRGRADTQYF. In DNA form, the CDR3 reads TGTGCCAGCAGCTTAGACAGGGGAAGGGCAGATACGCAGTATTTT.

The rearrangement links TRBV27 to TRBJ2-5; 9 bases line up with TRBD1. Germline V gene lookup returns CDR1 MNHEY and CDR2 SMNVEV (reference sequence). The J segment lost 7 bases and the V segment lost 5 bases, leaving 8 bases of the junction unmatched. There are 14 residues in the CDR3. CDR3 DNA sequence: TGTGCCAGCAGTCCACAAACAGGGGGCGCGACCCAGTACTTC. Protein: CASSPQTGGATQYF.

For this clone: This same CDR3 is encoded by further DNA sequences in the sample. The rearrangement uses TRBV12-5 and TRBJ2-2, with a possible D match to TRBD1 (5 bases). Germline V lookup: CDR1 LGHNT, CDR2 FRNRAP. The CDR3 length is 15 residues. V lost 7 bases, J lost 1 base, and 13 bases lay in between. This chain's CDR3 is CASALGQGNTGELFF. As DNA, the CDR3 is TGTGCTAGTGCCCTGGGGCAGGGGAACACCGGGGAGCTGTTTTTT.

Notes on this clone: The identical CDR3 is also encoded by other nucleotide sequences in the sample. CDR3 bases: TGCGCCAGCAGTCAAAAAGAGACCCAGTACTTC. Amino acids: CASSQKETQYF. V usage is TRBV10-2 and J usage is TRBJ2-5; D not resolved. V lost 5 bases and J 3 bases, leaving 4 bases between the germline ends. Germline CDR1 reads WSHSY; CDR2 reads SAAADI. This CDR3 contains 11 residues.

This chain joins TRBV10-2 and TRBJ2-1; TRBD2 aligns across 12 bases. V shed 4 bases, J shed 9 bases, and the junction held 7 bases outside the gene matches. The CDR3 totals 15 residues. From germline, CDR1 is WSHSY and CDR2 SAAADI. As DNA, the CDR3 is TGCGCCAGCAGTGGTTTACTAGCGGGAGGCTTTGAGCAGTTCTTC. Encoded protein: CASSGLLAGGFEQFF.

The chain carries TRBV6-1 and TRBJ1-5; D might be TRBD1 (6 bases). Germline V CDR1 and CDR2: MNHNS, SASEGT. Trimming took 4 bases from V and 6 from J, leaving 10 bases between them. The CDR3 has 13 residues. The CDR3 region has the DNA TGTGCCAGCAGTGGGGGGGGCTTTCAGCCCCAGCATTTT. Residues: CASSGGGFQPQHF.

Details on this clone: Additional DNA sequences in this sample encode the identical CDR3. This chain connects TRBV18 to TRBJ1-1; D possibly corresponds to TRBD1 (5 bases). The CDR3 consists of 13 residues. V was clipped by 2 bases and J by 3 bases, with 7 bases between them. Germline V gives CDR1 KGHSH, CDR2 LQKENI. CDR3 nucleotide sequence: TGTGCCAGCTCACCAGGGGGGGACACTGAAGCTTTCTTT. Translation: CASSPGGDTEAFF.